These T cell receptor beta chains were read from a single sample in a study of cytomegalovirus exposure and HLA in healthy donors. Some clones are missing from TCRdb's copy, which holds only in-frame ones; the method was immunoSEQ multiplex PCR. The data show about 98,000 clones, approximately 94% seen once. What was sequenced was PBMCs. These receptors all come from a woman aged 18-29 years in good health and CMV-seronegative. The CDR3 runs from the conserved cysteine through the conserved F or W. The order of the fields is J gene, V gene, clone size, CDR3 protein. Size tells how often a clone was seen (once, few, many) or the class of an expanded clone, and some rows leave it out.

>TRBJ2-6|TRBV28|.
CASATSGGLGTGANVLTF
>TRBJ2-7|TRBV7-6|.
CASSLGTGLYEQYF
>TRBJ2-5|TRBV2|.
CASSEVLARQTQYF
>TRBJ2-5|TRBV2|.
CASSDNSQETQYF
>TRBJ2-5|TRBV6-1|.
CATRGRKGGETQYF
>TRBJ1-2|TRBV6-6|.
CASLGGLGYGYTF
>TRBJ2-3|TRBV7-2|.
CASSLVLAGAGGTQYF
>TRBJ2-7|TRBV28|.
CASSKRQGAYEQYF
>TRBJ2-1|TRBV6-5|.
CASSYGLAGPYNEQFF
>TRBJ1-1|TRBV9|once
CASSVSPWRVGRNTEAFF
>TRBJ2-4|TRBV25-1|.
CASSVTGAKNIQYF
>TRBJ2-7|TRBV9|.
CASSVGWGQATYEQYF
>TRBJ2-7|TRBV30|.
CAWSVLREQYF
>TRBJ2-7|TRBV19|.
CASSIEYPGGAVTYEQYF
>TRBJ1-2|TRBV25-1|.
CASSEPGGAVVGYTF
>TRBJ1-1|TRBV27|.
CATFDRNTEAFF
>TRBJ2-7|TRBV11-2|.
CASSLGDRAHEQYF
>TRBJ2-3|TRBV18|.
CASSPRTSGGSTDTQYF
>TRBJ2-2|TRBV9|once
CASSATVPEGGELFF
>TRBJ2-7|TRBV29-1|.
CSVATRQGDSSYEQYF
>TRBJ2-7|TRBV11-2|once
CASSLDGTYEQYF
>TRBJ2-1|TRBV10-3|.
CAISLADYNEQFF
>TRBJ1-3|TRBV4-1|.
CASSQVGGPGNTIYF
>TRBJ2-1|TRBV5-4|.
CASSVGDYHDLPYNEQFF
>TRBJ1-1|TRBV7-9|.
CASSLLGDSEAEAFF
>TRBJ1-1|TRBV21-1|.
CARVLADLLRLPSNTEAFF
>TRBJ1-2|TRBV6-5|.
CASRGQPNYGYTF
>TRBJ2-5|TRBV7-9|.
CASSPRTSGSLRETQYF